This entry concerns a single T cell receptor beta chain. Its antigen is still unknown. No qualities accompany the bases; no much larger clone lies one base away. Other DNA sequences in this sample translate to the same CDR3. The data originate from a study of shared clonotypes between healthy human individuals (dated by TCRdb to about 2020). Regarding the research as a whole: Three men and a couple of women, aged 18 to 49 years, made up the cohort. Per donor, three plates each were used for CD4 naive and CD4 memory, two for CD8 naive, and one for CD8 memory. To estimate repertoire size and how much clonotypes are shared between individuals, the study performed deep sequencing of blood TCR repertoires from 4 to 6 healthy adults. Leukapheresis yielded between about 0.94 and 10 billion PBMCs per donor. Different laboratories and diverse techniques were used to prepare libraries and sequence TCR repertoires, to increase sequencing depth and limit assay-specific biases. The full study reports these points: Pairwise subsampling indicated that sequencing depth was expected to affect the degree of clonotype sharing among donors. Sharing across four donors was observed for approximately 5% of naive CD4, under 4% of naive CD8, over 2% of memory CD4, and about 0.39% of memory CD8 clonotypes. Even with the large sequencing depth, rarefaction of the sorted-subset datasets indicated that sequencing was incomplete. Higher generation probabilities were observed for clonotypes shared by all four sorted-subset donors than for non-shared clonotypes. Sampling was restricted to blood, and TCR repertoires in tissues likely differ from the TCR repertoires found in blood. Because the study included only a small number of donors, the genetic and exposure-history diversity represented was limited. Naive subsets generally had larger estimated clonotype richness than memory subsets.

CD8 naive samples consisted of CD45RO-negative cells that were positively selected for CCR7, yielding a CD45RA+CCR7+ population without TemRA cells. Healthy HIV-negative adults with no recently reported acute infections or vaccinations were included as donors. Every donor was a Caucasian adult living in Nashville, Tennessee, USA. Blood was obtained by leukapheresis, after which PBMCs were separated by Ficoll-Histopaque density gradient centrifugation and cryopreserved in liquid nitrogen vapor phase. Analytical flow cytometry was used to check the purity and quantity of every magnetically sorted T cell population. Each sorted fraction had its genomic DNA isolated and then quantified by UV absorbance on a Nanodrop 2000c. Using the deep immunoSEQ assay, TCR CDR3 regions were amplified from genomic DNA by multiplex PCR. Genomic DNA extracted from each cell subset was distributed evenly over all wells of several immunoSEQ 96-well plates, and each plate served as one replicate. For sorted subsets, about 210 ng of genomic DNA, equivalent to roughly 30,000 T cell genomes, went into each replicate PCR. The purified libraries were quantified using a Qubit 3.0 fluorometer, sized with a Bioanalyzer 2100, and then quantified again using the KAPA Library Quantification kit. A separate single-read 150-cycle Illumina NextSeq 550 flow cell was used to sequence each immunoSEQ 96-well plate. The authors processed their data as follows. Because the immunoSEQ output included only junctional sequences and no quality scores, the filtering could not be the same as the filtering used for full-length reads. Sequences were annotated with PyIR, a Python wrapper for IgBLAST v1.9, and V/J genes and CDR3 were assigned using IMGT germline references. Reads were removed for weak V/J assignments (E-value above 1e-6), missing CDR3, stop codons, out-of-frame junctions, or ambiguous translated residues. V3J clonotypes were defined by identical inferred V gene, J gene, and CDR3 amino acid sequence. Percentage overlap between repertoires was calculated by dividing the number of shared unique clonotypes by the size of the smaller repertoire. Richness of each repertoire was evaluated using RTK rarefaction, the Chao1 estimator, and Recon v2.1 estimates of unobserved clonotypes. Generation probabilities were computed with OLGA for all TCRbeta clonotypes obtained by the gDNA method from four donors. Sourced from immuneACCESS, this table was stored by TCRdb with only in-frame sequences that have V and J called. A share of the clones is absent; for the studies checked, an unresolved V gene accounts for under half, and the remainder has no known explanation. V, J and clone size reflect that table, while D and trimming were determined from the DNA. For this sample the table gives about 590,000 clones, of which about 95% were detected only once. The ten largest clones capture roughly 0.1% of the sample.

The clonotype originates from a woman aged 25 to 45 in good health. Sequenced sample: naive CD8+ T cells sorted from blood. Taken with the paper, the label for cell subset or site translates to: CD45RA+CCR7+.

Here the CDR3 is given as CASSLGTTNEQFF. The bases are TGTGCCAGCAGCTTGGGGACTACAAATGAGCAGTTCTTC. Recombination joined TRBV11-3 with TRBJ2-1, with 7 bases in between that match TRBD2. V is pruned by 3 bases and J by 7 bases, leaving 3 bases of the junction without a gene match. Inclusive of the bounding cysteine and phenylalanine, the CDR3 is 13 residues long. Only the CDR3 portion is preserved as DNA: 39 bases, with reading frame beginning at the first base. The CDR1 and CDR2 encoded by the germline V gene are SGHNT and YENEEA.